The clone carrying this T cell receptor (beta chain) was found a few times. What it binds is not known. Unique molecular identifiers were used in preparing the TCRbeta library. A single record per CDR3 protein comes from TCRdb applying MiXCR to the PCR reads. The sample contains under 85,000 distinct CDR3 sequences, around a sixth of which appear only once. The germline gives CDR1 DFQATT, CDR2 SNEGSKA (reference sequence). CDR3 length: 11 amino acids. V shed 3 bases and J shed 4 bases, with 7 bases lying between them. The data are from a study of T-cell reconstitution after alpha-beta-depleted transplantation in children. Study-level findings and limits: Reported findings indicate that, about two months after transplant, alpha-beta T cells came from several hundred expanded clones, which were derived from non-depleted graft cells. High day-60 TCRbeta diversity in some patients came from surviving recipient T cells and thymic progenitors. When one year had passed after transplant, most T-cell counts and diversity came from newly produced T cells.

The chain recombines TRBV20-1 with TRBJ2-7; the D gene is possibly TRBD2 (6 bases). The sequencing used PBMCs, mostly from graft donor cells, collected 360 days after TCRalphabeta/CD19-depleted stem cell transplant. This clonotype originated in a male patient between 2 and 10 years old who had a stem cell transplant for acute lymphoblastic leukemia, so the T cells may come from the graft donor. CDR3 DNA: TGCAGTGCTAGGGGGGGATACGAGCAGTACTTC. It yields the protein CSARGGYEQYF.